This TCR beta chain was sequenced for a study of T-cell memory formation after mild COVID-19. This clonotype has just a few counts. The CDR3 totals 19 residues. V lost 4 bases to trimming and J lost 2 bases; unmatched junction nucleotides: 16. Germline V gives CDR1 SGDLS, CDR2 YYNGEE. TCRdb processed the 5' RACE reads anew with MiXCR; each CDR3 protein has one entry. The profile shows about 190,000 distinct CDR3 sequences, about 16% of them singletons. Sequencing used PBMCs or a T cell subset sorted from them (not recorded which). This chain joins TRBV9 and TRBJ2-3, with 10 bases identical to TRBD2. The receptor's source is an adult woman who had mild COVID-19 (a few samples of this study predate the infection). Cell type and time point are not known. The chain's CDR3 is CASSSQREGGVPHTDTQYF. In DNA, the CDR3 is TGTGCCAGCAGCTCCCAGCGGGAGGGGGGGGTCCCCCACACAGATACGCAGTATTTT.